The T cell receptor beta chain described here comes from a study of blood T cell repertoires in COVID-19. Those enrolled, adults aged about 18 to 89 years, came from about two dozen US areas. The CDR3 covers 15 residues. CDR1 and CDR2 (germline): MNHEY, SMNVEV (reference sequence). With 4 bases clipped from V and 8 bases from J, the junction kept 12 bases outside the gene matches. Assay used: immunoSEQ multiplex PCR; TCRdb lists only in-frame clones, some missing. Here the sample spans a few hundred thousand clones, 80% to 90% being singletons. The sequence derives from a man younger than 45 who had recovered from COVID-19. J is TRBJ2-3 and V is TRBV27; 7 bases are shared with TRBD1. The material sequenced was PBMCs or T cells enriched from blood (not recorded which). The CDR3 reads CASSWPGQAPGTQYF. DNA for the CDR3: TGTGCCAGCAGTTGGCCAGGACAGGCCCCGGGTACGCAGTATTTT.